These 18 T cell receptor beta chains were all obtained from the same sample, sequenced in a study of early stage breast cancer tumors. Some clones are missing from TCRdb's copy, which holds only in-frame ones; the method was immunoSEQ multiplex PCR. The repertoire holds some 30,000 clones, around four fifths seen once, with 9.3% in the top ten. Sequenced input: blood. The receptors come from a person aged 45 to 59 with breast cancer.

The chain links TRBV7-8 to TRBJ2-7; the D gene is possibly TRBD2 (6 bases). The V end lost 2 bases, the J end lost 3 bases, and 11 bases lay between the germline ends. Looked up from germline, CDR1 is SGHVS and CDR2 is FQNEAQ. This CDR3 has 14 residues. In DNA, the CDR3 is TGTGCCAGCAGCTTATCGCTAGCGAACTACGAGCAGTACTTC. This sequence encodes CASSLSLANYEQYF.

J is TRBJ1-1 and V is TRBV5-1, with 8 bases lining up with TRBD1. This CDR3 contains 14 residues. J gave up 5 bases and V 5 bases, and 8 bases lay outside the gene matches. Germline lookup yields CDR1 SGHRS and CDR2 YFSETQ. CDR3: CASRVLQGGTEAFF. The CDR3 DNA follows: TGCGCCAGCAGGGTATTACAGGGGGGAACTGAAGCTTTCTTT.

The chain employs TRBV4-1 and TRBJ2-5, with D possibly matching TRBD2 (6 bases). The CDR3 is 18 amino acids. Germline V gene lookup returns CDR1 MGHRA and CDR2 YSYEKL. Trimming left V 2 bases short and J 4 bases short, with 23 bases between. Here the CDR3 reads CASSQPGLTEGGIETQYF. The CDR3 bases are TGCGCCAGCAGCCAACCCGGGCTGACAGAGGGCGGGATAGAGACCCAGTACTTC.

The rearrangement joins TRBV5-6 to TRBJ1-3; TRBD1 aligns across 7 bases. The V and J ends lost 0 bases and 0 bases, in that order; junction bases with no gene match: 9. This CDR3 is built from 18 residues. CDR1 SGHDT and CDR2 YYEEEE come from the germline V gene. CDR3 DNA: TGTGCCAGCAGCTTGGTAGTCGGACAGGACCTCTCTGGAAACACCATATATTTT. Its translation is CASSLVVGQDLSGNTIYF.

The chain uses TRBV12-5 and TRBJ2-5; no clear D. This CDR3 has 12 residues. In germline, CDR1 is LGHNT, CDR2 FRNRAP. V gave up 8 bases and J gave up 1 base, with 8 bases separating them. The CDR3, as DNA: TGTGCTAGTATAGGGCCCCAAGAGACCCAGTACTTC. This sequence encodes CASIGPQETQYF.

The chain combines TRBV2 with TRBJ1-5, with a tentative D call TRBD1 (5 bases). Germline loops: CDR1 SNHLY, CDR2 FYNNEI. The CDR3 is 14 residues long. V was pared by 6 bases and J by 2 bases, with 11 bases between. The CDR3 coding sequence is TGTGCCAGCAGCGCGCCGGGGCGCAATCAGCCCCAGCATTTT. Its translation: CASSAPGRNQPQHF. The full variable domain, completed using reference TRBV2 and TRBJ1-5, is EPEVTQTPSHQVTQMGQEVILRCVPISNHLYFYWYRQILGQKVEFLVSFYNNEISEKSEIFDDQFSVERPDGSNFTLKIRSTKLEDSAMYFCASSAPGRNQPQHFGDGTRLSIL.

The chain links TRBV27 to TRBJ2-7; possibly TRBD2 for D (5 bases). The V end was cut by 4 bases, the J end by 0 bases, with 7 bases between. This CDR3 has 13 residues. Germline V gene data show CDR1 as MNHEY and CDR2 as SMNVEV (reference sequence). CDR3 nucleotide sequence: TGTGCCAGCAGTTCGACTACCTCCTACGAGCAGTACTTC. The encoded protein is CASSSTTSYEQYF.

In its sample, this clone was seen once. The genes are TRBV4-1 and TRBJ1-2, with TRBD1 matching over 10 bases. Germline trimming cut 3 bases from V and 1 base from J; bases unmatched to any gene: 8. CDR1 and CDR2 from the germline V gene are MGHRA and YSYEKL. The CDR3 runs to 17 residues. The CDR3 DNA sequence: TGCGCCAGCAGCCATTACCCCGGGACAGGGGATAACTATGGCTACACCTTC. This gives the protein CASSHYPGTGDNYGYTF.

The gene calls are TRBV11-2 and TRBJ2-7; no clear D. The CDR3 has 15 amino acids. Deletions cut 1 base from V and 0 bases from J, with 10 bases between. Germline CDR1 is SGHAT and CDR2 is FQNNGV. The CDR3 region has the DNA TGTGCCAGCAGCTTAGCTCACGGAAGCTCCTACGAGCAGTACTTC. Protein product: CASSLAHGSSYEQYF.

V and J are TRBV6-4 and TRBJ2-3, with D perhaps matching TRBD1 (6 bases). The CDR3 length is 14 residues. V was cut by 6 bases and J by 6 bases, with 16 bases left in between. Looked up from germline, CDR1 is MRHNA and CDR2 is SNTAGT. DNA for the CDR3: TGTGCCAGCAGCCCAGGTGGGGGCGAGGATACGCAGTATTTT. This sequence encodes CASSPGGGEDTQYF.

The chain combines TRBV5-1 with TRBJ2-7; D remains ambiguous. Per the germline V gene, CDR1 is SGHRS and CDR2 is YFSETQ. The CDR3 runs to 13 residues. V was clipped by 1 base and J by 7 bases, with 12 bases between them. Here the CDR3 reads CASSLLLSSEQYF. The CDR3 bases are TGCGCCAGCAGCTTGTTACTGTCCTCTGAGCAGTACTTC.

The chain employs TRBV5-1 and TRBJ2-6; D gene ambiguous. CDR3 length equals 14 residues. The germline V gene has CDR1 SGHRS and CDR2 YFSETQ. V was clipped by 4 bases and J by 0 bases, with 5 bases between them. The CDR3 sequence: CASSPSSGANVLTF. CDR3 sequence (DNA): TGCGCCAGCAGCCCGAGCTCTGGGGCCAACGTCCTGACTTTC.

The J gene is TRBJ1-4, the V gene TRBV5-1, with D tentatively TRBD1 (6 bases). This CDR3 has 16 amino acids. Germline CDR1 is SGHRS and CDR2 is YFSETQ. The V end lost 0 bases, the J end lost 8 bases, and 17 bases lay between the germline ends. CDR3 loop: CASSLVGGRVGEKLFF. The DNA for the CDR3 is TGCGCCAGCAGCTTGGTCGGGGGGCGAGTCGGGGAAAAACTGTTTTTT.

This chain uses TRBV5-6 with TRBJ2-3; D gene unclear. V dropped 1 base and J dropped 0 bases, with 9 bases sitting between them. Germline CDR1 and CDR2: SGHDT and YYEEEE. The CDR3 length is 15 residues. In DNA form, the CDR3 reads TGTGCCAGCAGCTTGCCAGTCTCTAGCACAGATACGCAGTATTTT. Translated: CASSLPVSSTDTQYF.

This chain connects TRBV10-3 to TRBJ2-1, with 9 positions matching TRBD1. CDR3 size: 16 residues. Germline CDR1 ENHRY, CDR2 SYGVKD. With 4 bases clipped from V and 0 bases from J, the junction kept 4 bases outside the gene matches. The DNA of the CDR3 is TGTGCCATCAGTGCGGGACAGGGAAGCTCCTACAATGAGCAGTTCTTC. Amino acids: CAISAGQGSSYNEQFF.

This chain's CDR3 is CASSQPRLDTDTQYF. The CDR3 DNA reads TGCGCCAGCAGCCAACCAAGACTTGACACAGATACGCAGTATTTT. The chain is built from TRBV4-3 and TRBJ2-3; D is unclear. Germline V gene lookup returns CDR1 LGHNA and CDR2 YSLEER. The CDR3 contains 15 residues. V was cut by 2 bases and J by 2 bases, with 11 bases left in between.

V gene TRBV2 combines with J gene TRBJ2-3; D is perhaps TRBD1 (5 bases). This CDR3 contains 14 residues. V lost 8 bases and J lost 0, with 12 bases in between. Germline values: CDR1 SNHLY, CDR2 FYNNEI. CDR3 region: CASGAETSTDTQYF. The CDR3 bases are TGTGCCAGCGGGGCCGAAACGAGCACAGATACGCAGTATTTT.

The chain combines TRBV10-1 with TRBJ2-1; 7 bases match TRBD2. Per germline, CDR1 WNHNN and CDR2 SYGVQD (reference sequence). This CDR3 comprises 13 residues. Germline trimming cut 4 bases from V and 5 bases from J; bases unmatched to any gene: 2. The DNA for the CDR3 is TGCGCCAGCAGTGCCGGGACTAACAATGAGCAGTTCTTC. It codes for CASSAGTNNEQFF.